This TCR beta chain was identified in a study of OX40 agonist ivuxolimab in advanced cancers. Autoimmune disease history or systemic immunosuppression excluded patients. The ends lost 2 bases at V and 8 bases at J; junction bases unmatched: 7. CDR1 SGHDT and CDR2 YYEEEE come from the germline V gene. This CDR3 has 14 amino acids. TCRdb's copy holds only in-frame clones and misses some; the assay was immunoSEQ multiplex PCR. The sample carries approximately 87,000 clones, roughly nine tenths recorded once. In regard to this clone: Its antigen is undetermined.

Notes on the study in general: Still undetermined is the antigen specificity of the expanded peripheral T cells. Within 6 weeks, CD4+ and CD8+ blood T cells expanded clonally at 0.1 to 3.0 mg/kg.

The sequence was obtained from an adult with an advanced solid tumor such as melanoma, head and neck, liver or kidney cancer. The source material was CD4+ or CD8+ T cells sorted from blood, sampled in a trial of the OX40 agonist ivuxolimab. The V gene is TRBV5-6, the J gene TRBJ2-1; TRBD2 matches at 7 bases. CDR3 DNA: TGTGCCAGCAGCTTCGGACTAGGGTCCCATGAGCAGTTCTTC. It encodes CASSFGLGSHEQFF.